A single sample gave rise to the 28 T cell receptor beta chains below, sequenced in a study of T cell responses to AZD1222 COVID-19 vaccine. Only in-frame clones appear in the TCRdb table, and some are missing; sequencing was by immunoSEQ multiplex PCR. The sample has more than 140,000 clones; 85% to 95% are singletons. Sequencing was performed on peripheral blood, taken on day 0 of MenACWY control vaccination. Receptor source: an adult in good health.

In DNA form, the CDR3 reads TGTGCCAGCAGCTTACTTTCCGGGGAAGGAGAAGCTTTCTTT. Protein sequence: CASSLLSGEGEAFF. This rearrangement joins TRBV7-9 to TRBJ1-1; D unclear. CDR3 length equals 14 residues. CDR1 is SEHNR and CDR2 is FQNEAQ in the germline V gene (reference sequence). Trimming took off 2 bases at V and 8 bases at J, with 15 bases between the two ends.

The chain links TRBV4-2 to TRBJ2-5, with 10 nucleotides matching TRBD2. Germline V gene sequence: CDR1 LGHNA, CDR2 YNFKEQ. The CDR3 loop spans 16 amino acids. V lost 4 bases to trimming and J lost 1 base; unmatched junction nucleotides: 6. The CDR3 protein is CASSPFKRGGQETQYF. In nucleotides, the CDR3 is TGTGCCAGCAGCCCCTTCAAGCGGGGGGGCCAAGAGACCCAGTACTTC.

The chain employs TRBV5-1 and TRBJ1-4, with no clear D. The CDR3 sequence is 14 residues long. V gave up 3 bases and J gave up 5 bases, with 11 bases separating them. The germline V gene has CDR1 SGHRS and CDR2 YFSETQ. The CDR3 sequence is CASSSPDGNEKLFF. The CDR3 nucleotides read TGCGCCAGCAGCTCCCCGGACGGGAATGAAAAACTGTTTTTT.

The chain has TRBV3-1 (or the pseudogene TRBV3-2) and TRBJ1-2; 9 bases fit TRBD1. This CDR3 region has 17 residues. CDR1 and CDR2 (germline): LGHDT, YNNKEL (reference sequence). The junction had 15 bases not matched to a gene; V was cut back by 4 bases and J by 6 bases. As DNA, the CDR3 is TGTGCCAGCAGCCGCCTCTTGGACAGGGGACATAAGGATGGCTACACCTTC. It yields the protein CASSRLLDRGHKDGYTF.

The chain joins TRBV7-9 to TRBJ1-6; 7 nucleotides match TRBD1. The CDR3 is 16 amino acids. The ends lost 5 bases at V and 4 bases at J; junction bases unmatched: 8. CDR1 is SEHNR and CDR2 is FQNEAQ in the germline V gene (reference sequence). The CDR3 region has the DNA TGTGCCAGCAGCCCATACACAGGGGATTATAATTCACCCCTCCACTTT. Its translation is CASSPYTGDYNSPLHF.

This clone was counted once. The CDR3 DNA sequence: TGTGCCAGCAGCTTGGAACTAGCCGCCTCCTACGAGCAGTACTTC. It specifies CASSLELAASYEQYF. V and J are TRBV5-4 and TRBJ2-7; weak D call: TRBD2 (6 bases). Trimming pared 0 bases from V and 0 bases from J, leaving 10 bases between. This CDR3 contains 15 residues. Germline CDR1 is SGHNT and CDR2 is YYREEE (reference sequence).

This clone was picked up a small number of times. CDR3: CASSPGDLAGVYNEQFF. CDR3 sequence (DNA): TGTGCCAGCAGCCCAGGGGATCTAGCGGGAGTCTACAATGAGCAGTTCTTC. The genes are TRBV11-2 and TRBJ2-1; the match to TRBD2 covers 10 bases. With 5 bases clipped from V and 3 bases from J, the junction kept 10 bases outside the gene matches. The germline V gene has CDR1 SGHAT and CDR2 FQNNGV. CDR3 length: 17 amino acids.

The chain combines TRBV11-2 with TRBJ1-2; the D is unclear. The germline gives CDR1 SGHAT, CDR2 FQNNGV. The CDR3 runs 13 residues. V lost 5 bases and J 1 base, leaving 8 bases between the germline ends. Written as DNA, the CDR3 is TGTGCCAGCAGCCCACAAGTTAACTATGGCTACACCTTC. This gives the protein CASSPQVNYGYTF.

This clone was counted once. V gene TRBV28 combines with J gene TRBJ2-1; 7 bases agree with TRBD2. Germline assignment: CDR1 MDHEN and CDR2 SYDVKM. The CDR3 runs to 14 residues. Trimming at V came to 5 bases and at J to 4 bases, leaving 5 bases not matched to a gene. The CDR3 sequence: CASSPGTIYNEQFF. Written as DNA, the CDR3 is TGTGCCAGCAGTCCAGGGACTATATACAATGAGCAGTTCTTC.

V usage is TRBV5-1 and J usage is TRBJ2-7; D uncertain. Germline CDR1 is SGHRS and CDR2 is YFSETQ. The CDR3 is 13 residues long. The V end was cut by 0 bases, the J end by 1 base, with 5 bases between. Written as DNA, the CDR3 is TGCGCCAGCAGCTTGGAAGTTTCCTACGAGCAGTACTTC. This sequence encodes CASSLEVSYEQYF.

The chain is built from TRBV7-9 and TRBJ2-1; a weak D match, TRBD1 (6 bases). CDR1 SEHNR and CDR2 FQNEAQ come from the germline V gene (reference sequence). Trimming shortened V by 3 bases and J by 5 bases, and 8 bases separated the two germline ends. The CDR3 contains 13 residues. The CDR3 nucleotides read TGTGCCAGCAGCTTCCGGGACAACAATGAGCAGTTCTTC. Translating gives CASSFRDNNEQFF.

The CDR3 DNA reads as TGCGCCAGCAGCCAGGGACCTTCCCCGAACACTGAAGCTTTCTTT. Translation: CASSQGPSPNTEAFF. This rearrangement joins TRBV4-1 to TRBJ1-1; TRBD1 is a possible D gene (5 bases). The length of the CDR3 is 15 residues. Germline CDR1 and CDR2: MGHRA and YSYEKL. The V and J ends lost 3 bases and 1 base respectively, with 12 bases between them.

In DNA form, the CDR3 reads TGTGCCAGCAGGAGACTCGCGGGGTACATGAACACTGAAGCTTTCTTT. Residues: CASRRLAGYMNTEAFF. V and J are TRBV2 and TRBJ1-1, with D unclear. Trimming removed 6 bases from V and 0 bases from J, with 17 bases in between. This CDR3 is built from 16 residues. Germline CDR1 is SNHLY and CDR2 is FYNNEI.

In this sample, this clone turned up once. V is TRBV7-9 and J is TRBJ1-2; D is perhaps TRBD1 (5 bases). CDR1 and CDR2 (germline): SEHNR, FQNEAQ (reference sequence). Trimming stripped 6 bases from V and 6 bases from J, with 17 bases between. The CDR3 extends over 14 amino acids. CDR3 nucleotides: TGTGCCAGCAGTCCTAGGGGTGGGAGAGATGGCTACACCTTC. Protein sequence: CASSPRGGRDGYTF. Looking up the rest from reference TRBV7-9 and TRBJ1-2 gives the full variable domain: DTGVSQNPRHKITKRGQNVTFRCDPISEHNRLYWYRQTLGQGPEFLTYFQNEAQLEKSRLLSDRFSAERPKGSFSTLEIQRTEQGDSAMYLCASSPRGGRDGYTFGSGTRLTVV.

The rearrangement uses TRBV18 and TRBJ1-4, with 7 bases identical to TRBD1. The CDR3 is 14 residues long. V gave up 5 bases and J gave up 7 bases; unmatched junction bases: 7. Germline CDR1 is KGHSH and CDR2 is LQKENI. The CDR3 is CASSSRGQGEKLFF. In DNA form, the CDR3 reads TGTGCCAGCTCATCTAGGGGGCAAGGTGAAAAACTGTTTTTT.

This clone has a handful of counts. This chain links TRBV28 with TRBJ1-5; no firm D call. In germline, CDR1 is MDHEN, CDR2 SYDVKM. The V end was cut by 3 bases, the J end by 9 bases, with 6 bases between. CDR3 length: 11 amino acids. CDR3 sequence (DNA): TGTGCCAGCAGTTTCGGGGTGCCCCAGCATTTT. It encodes CASSFGVPQHF. Full variable domain (outside the CDR3, taken from reference TRBV28 and TRBJ1-5): DVKVTQSSRYLVKRTGEKVFLECVQDMDHENMFWYRQDPGLGLRLIYFSYDVKMKEKGDIPEGYSVSREKKERFSLILESASTNQTSMYLCASSFGVPQHFGDGTRLSIL.

This chain connects TRBV5-6 to TRBJ1-2; 7 bases map to TRBD1. The trim removed 0 bases at V and 0 bases at J, leaving 8 bases unmatched. The CDR3 covers 17 residues. Germline V gene sequence: CDR1 SGHDT, CDR2 YYEEEE. Here the CDR3 DNA reads TGTGCCAGCAGCTTGGGGGACCGGGACAGCACTAACTATGGCTACACCTTC. Its protein product is CASSLGDRDSTNYGYTF.

V and J are TRBV2 and TRBJ1-2; 9 bases match TRBD1. Germline CDR1 is SNHLY and CDR2 is FYNNEI. Losses at the gene ends were 4 bases for V and 4 bases for J; bases not matched to a gene: 4. This CDR3 is built from 14 residues. In nucleotides, the CDR3 is TGTGCCAGCAGTGTAGGGACAGGGACCTATGGCTACACCTTC. This encodes CASSVGTGTYGYTF.

The rearrangement uses TRBV4-1 and TRBJ1-3; D call uncertain. From germline, CDR1 is MGHRA and CDR2 YSYEKL. This CDR3 is 13 amino acids long. V was cut by 1 base and J by 4 bases, with 5 bases left in between. The CDR3, as DNA: TGCGCCAGCAGCCAAGTACGGGGAAACACCATATATTTT. The encoded protein is CASSQVRGNTIYF.

CDR3 in DNA: TGTGCCAGCAGGGAGGACTATGGCTACACCTTC. As protein: CASREDYGYTF. The chain links TRBV7-9 to TRBJ1-2; D is undetermined. Germline CDR1 is SEHNR and CDR2 is FQNEAQ (reference sequence). The germline V and J ends were trimmed by 6 bases and 3 bases, with 5 bases remaining between them. CDR3 size: 11 residues.

The chain has TRBV6-5 and TRBJ1-2; 8 bases are shared with TRBD1. Germline V gene data show CDR1 as MNHEY and CDR2 as SVGAGI. V lost 4 bases to trimming and J lost 8 bases; unmatched junction nucleotides: 9. CDR3 size: 14 residues. CDR3 nucleotide sequence: TGTGCCAGCAGTTTGGGGAGACAGGGGCTCGGCTACACCTTC. Encoded protein: CASSLGRQGLGYTF.

This rearrangement joins TRBV6-2 or TRBV6-3 to TRBJ1-5, with no clear D. The CDR3 is 14 residues long. V gave up 0 bases and J gave up 5 bases, with 8 bases separating them. Germline-derived CDR1 and CDR2 are MNHEY and SVGEGT. This chain's CDR3 is CASSYSGGDQPQHF. CDR3 DNA: TGTGCCAGCAGTTACTCGGGCGGGGATCAGCCCCAGCATTTT.

V gene TRBV7-9 combines with J gene TRBJ1-4; 10 nucleotides match TRBD1. Trimming took 3 bases from V and 4 from J; bases not matched to a gene: 2. CDR3 length equals 15 residues. Germline loops: CDR1 SEHNR, CDR2 FQNEAQ (reference sequence). In DNA form, the CDR3 reads TGTGCCAGCAGCTTGCGGGACAGGGGTAATGAAAAACTGTTTTTT. Translated: CASSLRDRGNEKLFF.

The genes are TRBV15 and TRBJ1-5, with unresolved D. V was trimmed by 5 bases and J by 5 bases, leaving 22 bases between them. The CDR3 covers 17 residues. Germline lookup yields CDR1 LNHNV and CDR2 YYDKDF (reference sequence). In nucleotides, the CDR3 is TGTGCCACCAGCTCAGTTGCCCCTCCCAGGTCACATCAGCCCCAGCATTTT. This translates into CATSSVAPPRSHQPQHF.

The rearrangement joins TRBV2 to TRBJ2-3; D is unclear. V lost 6 bases and J lost 9, with 13 bases in between. The CDR3 sequence is 12 residues long. From germline, CDR1 is SNHLY and CDR2 FYNNEI. DNA for the CDR3: TGTGCCAGCAGGATGGATGTGGAGACGCAGTATTTT. It codes for CASRMDVETQYF.

The table lists this clone with a count of one. The gene calls are TRBV30 and TRBJ1-2, with 9 positions matching TRBD1. The CDR3 is made up of 15 amino acids. Per germline, CDR1 GTSNPN and CDR2 SVGIG (reference sequence). V gave up 3 bases and J gave up 8 bases; unmatched junction bases: 13. The DNA for the CDR3 is TGTGCCTGGAGCCCCAGGGACAGGGTTGTTAGAGGCTACACCTTC. Encoded protein: CAWSPRDRVVRGYTF.

This sequence joins TRBV4-1 and TRBJ1-2; D unresolved. Germline values: CDR1 MGHRA, CDR2 YSYEKL. Between the trimmed V and J ends, which lost 0 bases and 5 bases, there was a span of 7 bases. The CDR3 totals 13 residues. The CDR3 nucleotides read TGCGCCAGCAGCCAAGATGATCATTATGGCTACACCTTC. This encodes CASSQDDHYGYTF.

The V and J genes are TRBV5-8 and TRBJ2-7; 7 nucleotides match TRBD2. V gave up 3 bases and J gave up 2 bases; unmatched junction bases: 5. Germline assignment: CDR1 SGHTS and CDR2 YDEGEE. This CDR3 spans 14 amino acids. The CDR3 bases are TGTGCCAGCAGCTGGCGGGACTACCCCTACGAGCAGTACTTC. Amino acids: CASSWRDYPYEQYF.